This is a list of T cell receptor beta chains from one sample in a study of Ad26.COV2.S vaccination and SARS-CoV-2 variants. The protocol was immunoSEQ multiplex PCR, while the TCRdb copy is restricted to in-frame clones and leaves out a portion. The table includes 350,000 to 500,000 clones, 89% detected once. The sample consisted of peripheral blood, taken in a trial of Ad26.COV2.S vaccine versus placebo. The receptors come from a person aged 18-60 years who received the Ad26.COV2.S COVID-19 vaccine or a placebo. Both conserved end residues are part of each CDR3. D genes are given only for firm matches.

CDR3aa: CASSLGPDIQYF
CDR3nt: TGTGCCAGCAGCTTGGGCCCTGACATTCAGTACTTC
d_gene: NA
v_gene: TRBV5-5
j_gene: TRBJ2-4
len: 12

CDR3aa: CASSVGLVIVDTQYF
CDR3nt: TGTGCCAGCAGCGTAGGACTAGTTATTGTAGATACGCAGTATTTT
d_gene: TRBD2
v_gene: TRBV7-2
j_gene: TRBJ2-3
len: 15

CDR3aa: CASSLDRANYGYTF
CDR3nt: TGCGCCAGCAGCTTGGATCGGGCGAACTATGGCTACACCTTC
d_gene: NA
v_gene: TRBV5-1
j_gene: TRBJ1-2
len: 14

CDR3aa: CASSQVAVDGYTF
CDR3nt: TGCGCCAGCAGCCAAGTCGCGGTAGATGGCTACACCTTC
d_gene: NA
v_gene: TRBV4-3
j_gene: TRBJ1-2
len: 13

CDR3aa: CASSKGAGGIAKNIQYF
CDR3nt: TGTGCCAGCAGCAAGGGGGCGGGAGGGATTGCCAAAAACATTCAGTACTTC
d_gene: TRBD2
v_gene: TRBV11-3
j_gene: TRBJ2-4
len: 17

CDR3aa: CASSPSGELAYNEQFF
CDR3nt: TGTGCCAGCAGCCCCAGTGGGGAACTAGCCTACAATGAGCAGTTCTTC
d_gene: NA
v_gene: TRBV9
j_gene: TRBJ2-1
len: 16

CDR3aa: CASSPVEGETQYF
CDR3nt: TGTGCCAGCAGTCCCGTGGAGGGGGAGACCCAGTACTTC
d_gene: NA
v_gene: TRBV2
j_gene: TRBJ2-5
len: 13

CDR3aa: CAISVDWSEQYF
CDR3nt: TGTGCCATCAGTGTCGATTGGAGCGAGCAGTACTTC
d_gene: NA
v_gene: TRBV10-3
j_gene: TRBJ2-7
len: 12

CDR3aa: CASSLAVSAGAEETQYF
CDR3nt: TGTGCCAGCAGCTTAGCGGTTTCAGCGGGAGCCGAAGAGACCCAGTACTTC
d_gene: TRBD2
v_gene: TRBV7-2
j_gene: TRBJ2-5
len: 17

CDR3aa: CASSFLLAGGRGYEQYF
CDR3nt: TGTGCCAGCAGTTTTCTCCTAGCGGGGGGCCGGGGCTACGAGCAGTACTTC
d_gene: TRBD2
v_gene: TRBV28
j_gene: TRBJ2-7
len: 17